Given below is one TCR beta chain in context. The sample belongs to a study of blood T cell repertoires in COVID-19. Per the germline V gene, CDR1 is SGHRS and CDR2 is YFSETQ. V lost 6 bases and J lost 7, with 21 bases in between. The CDR3 runs to 15 residues. TCRdb's copy holds only in-frame clones and misses some; the assay was immunoSEQ multiplex PCR. The sample includes roughly 25,000 clones, approximately 84% of them seen just once. The specimen sequenced was peripheral blood. The chain is built from TRBV5-1 and TRBJ2-3, with D possibly being TRBD2 (6 bases). This receptor was identified in a woman aged 80 or older with acute or convalescent COVID-19. Written as DNA, the CDR3 is TGCGCCAGCAACAACGGGGGATCGGAGGGAAATACGCAGTATTTT. Translating gives CASNNGGSEGNTQYF.